The source of this TCR beta chain is a study of blood T cell repertoires in COVID-19. About the study: PBMCs, B-cell-depleted T cells, or T cells were the source of the cDNA or gDNA that made up the material.

TCRdb's copy holds only in-frame clones and misses some; the assay was immunoSEQ multiplex PCR. Altogether tens of thousands of clones are present, over 60% being singletons, with the ten largest covering approximately 4.8%. The CDR3 loop spans 13 amino acids. The germline CDR1 and CDR2 sequences are DFQATT and SNEGSKA (reference sequence). V lost 3 bases and J lost 6, with 12 bases in between. There are a few counts of this clone. Seattle researchers signed up patients amid active infection and tracked them longitudinally. The clonotype comes from a woman in her 70s with COVID-19, enrolled during active disease. This sequence joins TRBV20-1 and TRBJ2-1; no clear D gene. The sequenced sample consisted of peripheral blood. CDR3 in amino acids: CSASDESTNEQFF. The CDR3 DNA is TGCAGTGCTAGTGATGAAAGCACCAATGAGCAGTTCTTC.